A selection of T cell receptor beta chains follows, all from one sample in a study of memory CD4+ T cells and cytomegalovirus serostatus. Clones were read by immunoSEQ multiplex PCR, and TCRdb kept only the in-frame ones, dropping some. The repertoire holds over 40,000 clones, approximately 83% seen once, with approximately 0.64% in the top ten. Sample: memory CD4+ T cells from blood. These receptor sequences come from an adult in good health and CMV-seronegative. Each CDR3 is given without its conserved first and last residue. The order of the fields is clone size, D gene, V gene, J gene, CDR3 protein. D genes are given only for firm matches. Expanded clones are given a class, and other clones once, few, many or no size at all.

few	.	TRBV6-1	TRBJ1-4	ASSEQSTDNEKLF
once	TRBD1	TRBV19	TRBJ1-5	ASQDRGNNQPQH
.	.	TRBV7-2	TRBJ1-2	ASSLGGVIEGYT
.	TRBD1	TRBV19	TRBJ1-2	ASSPTGGADYGYT
.	.	TRBV5-1	TRBJ2-7	ASSFDRIYEQY
.	.	TRBV7-9	TRBJ1-2	ASSTAGIYGYT
.	.	TRBV18	TRBJ1-2	ASSRQRTNYGYT
.	TRBD2	TRBV4-1	TRBJ2-1	ASSQVRAGGDNEQF
.	TRBD1	TRBV6-5	TRBJ1-3	ASRGQASSGNTIY
.	TRBD1	TRBV29-1	TRBJ2-7	SVADRGTEQY
.	TRBD1	TRBV6-5	TRBJ2-5	ASSWTGRETQY
.	.	TRBV28	TRBJ1-5	ASSRLTLRDIGQPQH
.	.	TRBV9	TRBJ2-3	ASSTDTSTDTQY
.	.	TRBV19	TRBJ1-2	ASSSSGGDGYT
few	.	TRBV6-1	TRBJ1-3	ASRDTGNTIY
.	TRBD2	TRBV7-9	TRBJ2-1	ASSFKSSGGYNEQF
.	.	TRBV28	TRBJ1-1	ASSRGGGRNTEAF
.	TRBD1	TRBV28	TRBJ2-5	ASSLRQGRQETQY
few	.	TRBV21-1	TRBJ1-1	ASSKQGNTEAF
.	.	TRBV2	TRBJ1-2	ASRGDILGYT
.	.	TRBV7-2	TRBJ2-7	ASSLVSGESSYEQY
few	.	TRBV4-3	TRBJ2-7	ASSQDFYGTGSGSSYEQY
.	.	TRBV19	TRBJ2-3	ASSVAPSSTDTQY
.	.	TRBV7-8	TRBJ2-1	ASSSPAPGLQF
.	.	TRBV5-8	TRBJ1-2	ASSLSQTNYGYT
.	TRBD1	TRBV7-7	TRBJ2-7	ASSQRQGDYEQY
.	TRBD1	TRBV11-3	TRBJ2-5	ASSPGQGSETQY
.	.	TRBV13	TRBJ2-7	ASSSYKQGHYEQY
.	TRBD1	TRBV11-3	TRBJ2-7	ASSSDRGNEQY
few	TRBD1	TRBV11-3	TRBJ2-1	ASSSGPGQGFNEQF
once	TRBD1	TRBV6-1	TRBJ1-5	ASSVGQGGNSNQPQH
.	.	TRBV5-1	TRBJ2-3	ASTDPGPADTQY
.	.	TRBV19	TRBJ1-3	ASTSLSGTFSGNTIY
once	.	TRBV29-1	TRBJ1-1	SVRNRDEAF
.	.	TRBV18	TRBJ1-1	ASSPQEGAF
.	.	TRBV4-1	TRBJ2-7	ASSQVPGTRGYEQY
.	.	TRBV14	TRBJ1-6	ASSQMSGRHSPLH
.	TRBD2	TRBV7-2	TRBJ2-3	ASSFRAGRTDTQY
.	.	TRBV18	TRBJ1-1	ASSLTEGGGSEAF
medium-sized	.	TRBV10-3	TRBJ1-3	AISAVSSGNTIY
.	.	TRBV6-1	TRBJ1-5	ASSVEGRHQPQH
.	TRBD1	TRBV2	TRBJ1-2	ASSNGGGPGYT
.	.	TRBV27	TRBJ1-5	ASSPLQGRRQPQH
.	.	TRBV7-9	TRBJ2-7	ASSLDAVPHEQY
.	.	TRBV27	TRBJ1-2	ASSFAGGYGYT
once	.	TRBV6-5	TRBJ1-1	ASSQTANTEAF
.	TRBD1	TRBV28	TRBJ1-4	ASDTGEEKLF
few	TRBD1	TRBV5-1	TRBJ1-2	ASSLAQGAMGYT
.	.	TRBV30	TRBJ1-1	AWSVKLGLGTEAF
.	.	TRBV27	TRBJ2-7	ASGAQVGRGSYEQY
.	.	TRBV19	TRBJ2-1	ASTPEGNRPYNEQF